The 22 T cell receptor beta chains presented below share a single source sample, sequenced in a study of blood T cell repertoires in COVID-19. The method was immunoSEQ multiplex PCR; TCRdb's version includes in-frame clones alone and lacks a portion of them. The sample yields around 6,500 clones, 80% to 90% seen once. The sample comprised peripheral blood. These receptors were obtained from a man in his 70s with active COVID-19.

The chain combines TRBV20-1 with TRBJ1-1, with a tentative D call TRBD1 (5 bases). This CDR3 spans 12 amino acids. Trimming pared 3 bases from V and 4 bases from J, leaving 9 bases between. Germline CDR1 reads DFQATT; CDR2 reads SNEGSKA (reference sequence). CDR3: CSASGRGTEAFF. The CDR3 DNA follows: TGCAGTGCTAGTGGGAGGGGCACTGAAGCTTTCTTT.

The V call is TRBV2, the J call TRBJ2-1, with 7 bases that match TRBD2. Trimming cost V 4 bases and J 3 bases; bases outside gene matches: 3. The CDR3 covers 14 residues. CDR1 and CDR2 from the germline V gene are SNHLY and FYNNEI. CDR3 nucleotides: TGTGCCAGCAGTGTCGGGGACTACTACAATGAGCAGTTCTTC. Its protein product is CASSVGDYYNEQFF.

The V gene is TRBV27, the J gene TRBJ2-5, with 7 bases matching TRBD1. This CDR3 region has 13 residues. Trimming took 5 bases from V and 7 from J; bases not matched to a gene: 7. The V gene's germline CDR1 is MNHEY and CDR2 SMNVEV (reference sequence). In DNA form, the CDR3 reads TGTGCCAGCAGTCCGACTCGACAGGGGACCCAGTACTTC. As protein: CASSPTRQGTQYF.

The genes are TRBV7-9 and TRBJ2-5, with D perhaps TRBD2 (5 bases). CDR3 length: 13 residues. V was clipped by 4 bases and J by 4 bases, with 10 bases between them. Germline CDR1 SEHNR, CDR2 FQNEAQ (reference sequence). CDR3 region: CASSSRGPETQYF. The CDR3 nucleotides read TGTGCCAGCAGCTCCCGGGGTCCAGAGACCCAGTACTTC.

The chain recombines TRBV6-2 or TRBV6-3 with TRBJ2-7; D not resolved. V gave up 5 bases and J gave up 1 base, with 15 bases separating them. The CDR3 spans 15 residues. The germline gives CDR1 MNHEY, CDR2 SVGEGT. CDR3 coding DNA: TGTGCCAGCAGTGACCTCTATCAGGATTCCTACGAGCAGTACTTC. As protein: CASSDLYQDSYEQYF.

This chain connects TRBV15 to TRBJ1-2; TRBD1 might be the D (5 bases). CDR1 is LNHNV, CDR2 YYDKDF, per germline (reference sequence). Trimming pared 6 bases from V and 5 bases from J, leaving 10 bases between. CDR3 size: 12 residues. DNA for the CDR3: TGTGCCACCAGTATGGGGCAGTATGGCTACACCTTC. Translation: CATSMGQYGYTF.

There are a few counts of this clone. The chain carries TRBV10-1 and TRBJ2-5; 8 bases are a match to TRBD2. The junction had 10 bases not matched to a gene; V was cut back by 6 bases and J by 1 base. The CDR3 is 16 residues long. Germline V gene sequence: CDR1 WNHNN, CDR2 SYGVQD (reference sequence). The CDR3 region is CASSKRSAGGQETQYF. The CDR3 region has the DNA TGCGCCAGCAGCAAGAGGAGCGCGGGGGGCCAAGAGACCCAGTACTTC.

The chain has TRBV21-1 and TRBJ1-3; TRBD1, the D gene given by the table, was not confirmed from the DNA. TRBV21-1 is annotated as a pseudogene. This CDR3 has 17 residues. The CDR3 DNA sequence: TGTGCCAGCAGCAGGTCGGGACAGGGCTTCTCTGGAAACACCATATATTTT. This sequence encodes CASSRSGQGFSGNTIYF.

The chain links TRBV4-1 to TRBJ2-2; 12 bases align to TRBD1. V trimming: 1 base; J trimming: 1 base; junction bases outside the gene matches: 4. CDR1 MGHRA and CDR2 YSYEKL come from the germline V gene. This CDR3 contains 18 residues. The CDR3 region is CASSQVGTGGQNTGELFF. The CDR3, as DNA: TGCGCCAGCAGCCAAGTCGGGACAGGGGGCCAGAACACCGGGGAGCTGTTTTTT.

The chain combines TRBV19 with TRBJ2-1; possibly TRBD2 for D (5 bases). Trimming took off 3 bases at V and 0 bases at J, with 9 bases between the two ends. The length of the CDR3 is 15 residues. The V gene's germline CDR1 is LNHDA and CDR2 SQIVND (reference sequence). The CDR3 loop reads CASSIGERSYNEQFF. The CDR3 DNA follows: TGTGCCAGTAGTATCGGGGAACGCTCCTACAATGAGCAGTTCTTC.

This chain joins TRBV5-1 and TRBJ2-2; 9 bases match TRBD1. CDR3 length: 15 amino acids. V trimming: 4 bases; J trimming: 6 bases; junction bases outside the gene matches: 7. Germline V lookup: CDR1 SGHRS, CDR2 YFSETQ. In DNA form, the CDR3 reads TGCGCCAGCAGCATGGACAGGGGAAGGTCCGGGGAGCTGTTTTTT. Protein: CASSMDRGRSGELFF.

The CDR3 DNA follows: TGTGCCAGTAGTAGTTGGGCAGAGGGCAAGCCCCAGCATTTT. This codes for CASSSWAEGKPQHF. The genes are TRBV19 and TRBJ1-5; no clear D. V was pared by 4 bases and J by 8 bases, with 15 bases between. The CDR3 totals 14 residues. The germline V gene encodes CDR1 LNHDA and CDR2 SQIVND (reference sequence).

The table lists this clone with a count of one. This rearrangement joins TRBV4-1 to TRBJ2-3, with unresolved D. V lost 1 base and J 3 bases, leaving 11 bases between the germline ends. CDR1 and CDR2 from the germline V gene are MGHRA and YSYEKL. The CDR3 is 15 residues long. In nucleotides, the CDR3 is TGCGCCAGCAGCCAAGTGGGCTCAACGACAGATACGCAGTATTTT. This sequence encodes CASSQVGSTTDTQYF.

The chain carries TRBV20-1 and TRBJ1-6; 9 nucleotides line up with TRBD1. Per germline, CDR1 DFQATT and CDR2 SNEGSKA (reference sequence). The CDR3 covers 16 residues. J lost 1 base, V lost 3 bases, and 4 bases had no gene match. CDR3 sequence reads: CSASDRGSSYNSPLHF. The CDR3 DNA reads as TGCAGTGCTAGTGACAGGGGGTCGTCCTATAATTCACCCCTCCACTTT.

The genes are TRBV29-1 and TRBJ2-1, with TRBD2 identical over 12 bases. CDR1 is SQVTM, CDR2 ANQGSEA, per germline. CDR3 length equals 15 residues. V gave up 6 bases and J gave up 1 base; unmatched junction bases: 4. CDR3 bases: TGCAGCGTCGGGACTAGCGGGTATTCCTACAATGAGCAGTTCTTC. This encodes CSVGTSGYSYNEQFF.

This chain links TRBV11-2 with TRBJ2-5; 7 bases map to TRBD1. Germline V gives CDR1 SGHAT, CDR2 FQNNGV. J gave up 3 bases and V 6 bases, and 4 bases lay outside the gene matches. CDR3 length equals 13 residues. The DNA for the CDR3 is TGTGCCAGCAGTAGGGGGCTGGAAGAGACCCAGTACTTC. This codes for CASSRGLEETQYF.

This clone was detected a few times. The chain employs TRBV27 and TRBJ2-7; 11 nucleotides agree with TRBD1. CDR3 size: 15 residues. V shed 4 bases and J 4 bases; nucleotides not matched to a gene: 6. Germline V gives CDR1 MNHEY, CDR2 SMNVEV (reference sequence). The CDR3 sequence is CASSSYRDRGYEQYF. CDR3 sequence (DNA): TGTGCCAGCAGTTCGTACCGGGACAGGGGGTACGAGCAGTACTTC.

The chain employs TRBV6-5 and TRBJ2-1; 7 nucleotides agree with TRBD1. V lost 4 bases, J lost 1 base, and 1 base stayed unmatched. The germline gives CDR1 MNHEY, CDR2 SVGAGI. This CDR3 has 14 amino acids. The CDR3 is CASSWDSSYNEQFF. CDR3 bases: TGTGCCAGCAGTTGGGACAGTTCCTACAATGAGCAGTTCTTC.

This clone appeared a few times. V and J are TRBV4-3 and TRBJ1-1, with D uncertain. CDR1 is LGHNA and CDR2 is YSLEER in the germline V gene. The CDR3 contains 14 residues. Between the trimmed V and J ends, which lost 0 bases and 5 bases, there was a span of 10 bases. CDR3 loop: CASSQDTTSTEAFF. The CDR3 bases are TGCGCCAGCAGCCAAGATACGACATCGACTGAAGCTTTCTTT.

The genes are TRBV6-5 and TRBJ2-1, with 9 bases identical to TRBD1. Germline loops: CDR1 MNHEY, CDR2 SVGAGI. This CDR3 is built from 15 residues. V lost 5 bases and J lost 5; bases outside the gene matches: 7. CDR3 protein: CASSHGQGTNNEQFF. CDR3 sequence (DNA): TGTGCCAGCAGTCACGGACAGGGGACCAACAATGAGCAGTTCTTC.

This CDR3 reads CASSLDRSGELFF. CDR3 DNA sequence: TGTGCCAGCAGCTTAGATCGTAGTGGGGAGCTGTTTTTT. The J gene is TRBJ2-2, the V gene TRBV7-2; unclear D gene. The germline V gene has CDR1 SGHTA and CDR2 FQGNSA. This CDR3 spans 13 amino acids. The V end was cut by 1 base, the J end by 8 bases, with 8 bases between.

The V call is TRBV10-3, the J call TRBJ1-5, with D unresolved. The CDR3 is made up of 14 amino acids. CDR1 is ENHRY and CDR2 is SYGVKD in the germline V gene. Trimming removed 7 bases at V and 5 bases at J, with 15 bases between. As DNA, the CDR3 is TGTGCCATCAAATCCGGGGTTGTCGATCAGCCCCAGCATTTT. Protein product: CAIKSGVVDQPQHF.